This record concerns one T cell receptor beta chain sequence. Its target antigen remains unknown. It has no much larger one-base neighbor in the sample; base qualities were not kept. Using the deep immunoSEQ assay, multiplex PCR amplified TCR CDR3 regions from genomic DNA. Extracted genomic DNA from each cell subset was spread evenly across all wells of several immunoSEQ 96-well plates, with each plate serving as a replicate. For sorted subsets, about 220 ng of genomic DNA, equivalent to 25,000 to 35,000 T cell genomes, went into each replicate PCR. Purified libraries were quantified with a Qubit 3.0 fluorometer, sized on a Bioanalyzer 2100, and re-quantified with the KAPA Library Quantification kit. A separate single-read 150-cycle Illumina NextSeq 550 flow cell was used to sequence each immunoSEQ 96-well plate. The authors' pipeline ran thus. Because only junctional sequences without quality scores were contained in the immunoSEQ output, filtering matching that applied to full-length reads could not be performed. Sequences were annotated with PyIR, a Python wrapper for IgBLAST v1.9, using IMGT germline references to assign V/J genes and CDR3. Reads were removed for weak V/J assignments (E-value above 1e-6), missing CDR3, stop codons, out-of-frame junctions, or ambiguous translated residues. V3J clonotypes were defined by identical inferred V gene, J gene, and CDR3 amino acid sequence. Percentage overlap between repertoires was calculated by dividing the number of shared unique clonotypes by the size of the smaller repertoire. RTK rarefaction, the Chao1 estimator, and Recon v2.1 estimates of unobserved clonotypes were used to assess repertoire richness. Generation probabilities for all TCRbeta clonotypes obtained by the gDNA method from several donors were computed using OLGA. The clones in this table, taken by TCRdb from immuneACCESS, are in-frame only. Not every clone is retained; where verified, under half of the shortfall comes from an unresolved V gene, and the cause of the rest is unknown. V, J and clone size are taken as reported in that table, and D and trimming were inferred from the DNA itself. This sample has 2,500,000 or so clones in its table, and under 95% of those were observed once. 0.3% to 0.45% of the sample is held by the ten biggest clonotypes.

Donors were healthy HIV-negative adults with no recently reported acute infections or vaccinations. Every donor was a Caucasian adult living in Nashville, Tennessee, USA. CD4+ T cells were enriched by magnetic negative selection; naive cells were then positively selected on CD45RA, and the negative fraction formed the memory subset. Blood was collected by leukapheresis, and PBMCs were isolated by Ficoll-Histopaque density gradient centrifugation and then cryopreserved in liquid nitrogen vapor phase. Purity and quantity of every magnetically sorted T cell population were checked by analytical flow cytometry. Genomic DNA was isolated from each sorted fraction and quantified by UV absorbance on a Nanodrop 2000c. The data were taken from a study of shared clonotypes between healthy human individuals (dated by TCRdb to about 2020). About the investigation overall: The cohort included three men and a couple of women between 18 and 49 years of age. For each donor, CD4 naive and CD4 memory were each given three plates, CD8 naive was given two plates, and CD8 memory was given one plate. The study deeply sequenced blood TCR repertoires of about five healthy adults to estimate repertoire size and the extent of clonotype sharing between individuals. To increase sequencing depth and limit assay-specific biases, different laboratories used diverse techniques to prepare libraries and sequence TCR repertoires. Between about 0.85 and 10 billion PBMCs per donor were obtained by leukapheresis. On the study overall, not on this receptor specifically: Larger estimated clonotype richness was generally found for naive subsets than for memory subsets. Compared with non-shared clonotypes, the clonotypes found in all four sorted-subset donors had higher generation probabilities. Because the study included only a small number of donors, the genetic and exposure-history diversity represented was limited. Sharing across four donors was observed for 5% to 6.5% of naive CD4, over 3% of naive CD8, 2% to 2.5% of memory CD4, and roughly 0.4% of memory CD8 clonotypes. Pairwise subsampling indicated that sequencing depth was expected to affect the degree of clonotype sharing among donors. Only blood was sampled, and tissue TCR repertoires likely differ from those in blood. Rarefaction of sorted-subset datasets indicated incomplete sequencing despite the large sequencing depth.

The CDR3 sequence holds 14 residues, the cysteine and phenylalanine included. Just CDR3 DNA is preserved here, 42 bases in frame from base 1. The germline V gene (reference sequence) supplies CDR1 LNHDA and CDR2 SQIVND. Trimming costs V 5 bases and J 6 bases, and their ends lie 13 bases apart. The V and J segments used are TRBV19 and TRBJ2-2; the D gene is unclear. What was sequenced was naive CD4+ T cells from PBMCs. The meaning of the sample's cell subset or site label: CD45RA+ positively selected. This clonotype originated in a man between 18 and 35 years old in good health. Some clones in this sample may be carry-over from other donors' samples. The DNA is as follows: TGTGCCAGTAGTCCTACGGGCGGACCCGGGGAGCTGTTTTTT. It is translated as CASSPTGGPGELFF.